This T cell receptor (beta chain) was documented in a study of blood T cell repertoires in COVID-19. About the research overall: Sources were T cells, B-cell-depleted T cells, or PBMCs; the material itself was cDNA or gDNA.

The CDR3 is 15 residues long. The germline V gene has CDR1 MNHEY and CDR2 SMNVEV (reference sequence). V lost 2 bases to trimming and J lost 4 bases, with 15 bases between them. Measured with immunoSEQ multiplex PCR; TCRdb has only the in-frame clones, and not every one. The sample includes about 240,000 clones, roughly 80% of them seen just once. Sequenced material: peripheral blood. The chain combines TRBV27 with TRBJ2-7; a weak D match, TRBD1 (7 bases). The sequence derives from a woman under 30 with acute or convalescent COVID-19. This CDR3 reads CASSLKAGGSYEQYF. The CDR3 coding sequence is TGTGCCAGCAGTTTAAAGGCAGGGGGGTCTTACGAGCAGTACTTC.